This T cell receptor (beta chain) is drawn from a study of spatial heterogeneity in lung cancer. TCRdb processed the 5' RACE reads anew with MiXCR; each CDR3 protein has one entry. The sample records under 30,000 distinct CDR3 sequences, less than 3.5% being singletons. As for time point: sample taken at primary tumor resection. Tumor, nontumor lung or frozen PBMC supplied whole RNA, sequenced without sorting. Unmatched junction bases numbered 6, after V lost 6 bases and J lost 6 bases. The CDR3 loop spans 14 amino acids. The germline gives CDR1 SEHNR, CDR2 FQNEAQ (reference sequence). This clonotype was recorded many times.

Here the sequenced sample was PBMCs, taken at surgery. The chain recombines TRBV7-9 with TRBJ2-1, with TRBD1 matching over 9 bases. The receptor's source is a female donor with early-stage non-small cell lung cancer. The CDR3 sequence: CASRPPGQGNEQFF. As DNA, the CDR3 is TGTGCCAGCAGACCTCCGGGACAGGGCAATGAGCAGTTCTTC.